This TCR beta chain was captured in a study of blood T cell repertoires in COVID-19. The wider study: PBMCs, B-cell-depleted T cells, or T cells were the source of the cDNA or gDNA that made up the material.

The participants were between roughly 18 and 100 years old and came from 24 US areas. Cohorts were assigned according to the clinical history that participants reported. Produced via immunoSEQ multiplex PCR; TCRdb's table is partial and in-frame only. Here the sample spans some 270,000 clones, roughly four fifths being singletons. The CDR3 runs 14 residues. The germline CDR1 and CDR2 sequences are SGHNT and YENEEA. V lost 5 bases, J lost 7 bases, and 18 bases lay in between. V usage is TRBV11-3 and J usage is TRBJ2-7, with D possibly TRBD1 on 5 matching bases. The clonotype originates from a man in his fifties who had recovered from COVID-19. Material for sequencing was PBMCs or T cells enriched from blood (not recorded which). Here the CDR3 DNA reads TGTGCCAGCAGCATCACAGACAGCAGGTGGGAGCAGTACTTC. It translates to CASSITDSRWEQYF.